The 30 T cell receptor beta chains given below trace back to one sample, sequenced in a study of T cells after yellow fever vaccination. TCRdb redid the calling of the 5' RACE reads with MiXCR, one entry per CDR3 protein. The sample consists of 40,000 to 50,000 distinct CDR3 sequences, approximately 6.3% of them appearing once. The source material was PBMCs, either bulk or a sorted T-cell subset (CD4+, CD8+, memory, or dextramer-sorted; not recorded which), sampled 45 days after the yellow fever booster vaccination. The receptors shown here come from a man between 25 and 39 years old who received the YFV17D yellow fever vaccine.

The CDR3 sequence: CASSSGGTRFNEQFF. In DNA form, the CDR3 reads TGCGCCAGCAGCTCTGGGGGGACTAGGTTCAATGAGCAGTTCTTC. The chain uses TRBV5-1 and TRBJ2-1; 8 nucleotides agree with TRBD2. V was clipped by 3 bases and J by 6 bases; unmatched bases: 8. The V gene's germline CDR1 is SGHRS and CDR2 YFSETQ. This CDR3 has 15 residues.

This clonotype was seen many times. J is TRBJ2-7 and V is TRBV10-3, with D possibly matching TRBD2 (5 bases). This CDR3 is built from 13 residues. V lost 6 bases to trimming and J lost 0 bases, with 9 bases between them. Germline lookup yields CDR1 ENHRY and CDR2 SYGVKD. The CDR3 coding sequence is TGTGCCATCAGGGTAGCGAGCTCCTACGAGCAGTACTTC. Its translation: CAIRVASSYEQYF.

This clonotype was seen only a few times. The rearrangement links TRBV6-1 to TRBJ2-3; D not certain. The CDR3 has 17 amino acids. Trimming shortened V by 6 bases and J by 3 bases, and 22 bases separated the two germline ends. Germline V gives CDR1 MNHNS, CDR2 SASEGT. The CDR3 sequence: CASSPTLNIRATDTQYF. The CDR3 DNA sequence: TGTGCCAGCAGCCCCACTCTCAACATTCGAGCGACAGATACGCAGTATTTT.

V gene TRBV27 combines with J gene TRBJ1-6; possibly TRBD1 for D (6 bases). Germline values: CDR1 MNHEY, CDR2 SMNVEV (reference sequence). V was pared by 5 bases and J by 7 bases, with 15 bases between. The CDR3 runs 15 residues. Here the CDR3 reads CASSPGTSINSPLHF. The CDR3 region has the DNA TGTGCCAGCAGTCCTGGGACATCAATCAATTCACCCCTCCACTTT.

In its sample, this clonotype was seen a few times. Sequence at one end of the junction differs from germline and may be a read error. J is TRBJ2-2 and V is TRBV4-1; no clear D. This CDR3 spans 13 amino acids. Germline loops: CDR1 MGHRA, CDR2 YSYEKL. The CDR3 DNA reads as TGCGCCAGCAGCCTTGTGAACCCCGGGGAGCTGTTTTTT. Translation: CASSLVNPGELFF.

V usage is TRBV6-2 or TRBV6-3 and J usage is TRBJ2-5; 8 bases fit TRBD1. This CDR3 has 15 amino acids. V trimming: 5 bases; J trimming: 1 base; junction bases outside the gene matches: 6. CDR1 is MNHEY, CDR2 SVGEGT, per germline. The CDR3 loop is CASSRLQGGQETQYF. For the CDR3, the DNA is TGTGCCAGCAGTAGACTACAGGGGGGCCAAGAGACCCAGTACTTC.

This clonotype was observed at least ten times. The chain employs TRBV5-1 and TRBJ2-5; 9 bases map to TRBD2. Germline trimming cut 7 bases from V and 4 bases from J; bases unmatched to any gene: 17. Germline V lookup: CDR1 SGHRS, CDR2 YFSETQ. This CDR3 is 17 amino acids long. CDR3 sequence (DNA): TGCGCCAGCTGGCGACGACCCCTAGCGGGAATTCGAGAGACCCAGTACTTC. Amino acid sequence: CASWRRPLAGIRETQYF.

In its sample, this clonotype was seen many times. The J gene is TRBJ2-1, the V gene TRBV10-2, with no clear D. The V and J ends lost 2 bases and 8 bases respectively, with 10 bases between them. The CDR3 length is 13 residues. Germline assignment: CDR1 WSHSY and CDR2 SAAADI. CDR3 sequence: CASSETDRYEQFF. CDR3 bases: TGCGCCAGCAGTGAGACTGATAGATATGAGCAGTTCTTC.

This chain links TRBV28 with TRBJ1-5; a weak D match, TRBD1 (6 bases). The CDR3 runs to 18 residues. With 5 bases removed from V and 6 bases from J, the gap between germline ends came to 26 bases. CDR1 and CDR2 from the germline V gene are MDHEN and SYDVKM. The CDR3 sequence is CASSPRPGTRRDGQPQHF. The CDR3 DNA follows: TGTGCCAGCAGTCCACGTCCCGGGACAAGAAGAGATGGTCAGCCCCAGCATTTT.

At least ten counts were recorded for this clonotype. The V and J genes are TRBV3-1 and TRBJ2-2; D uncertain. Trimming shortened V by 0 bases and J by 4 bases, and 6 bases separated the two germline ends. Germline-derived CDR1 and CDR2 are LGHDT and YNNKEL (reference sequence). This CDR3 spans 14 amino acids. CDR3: CASSQEPVTGELFF. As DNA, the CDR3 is TGTGCCAGCAGCCAAGAGCCGGTCACCGGGGAGCTGTTTTTT.

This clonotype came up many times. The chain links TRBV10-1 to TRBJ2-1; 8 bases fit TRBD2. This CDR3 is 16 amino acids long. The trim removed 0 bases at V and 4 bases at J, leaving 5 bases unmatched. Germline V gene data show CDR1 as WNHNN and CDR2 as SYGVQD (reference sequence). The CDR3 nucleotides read TGCGCCAGCAGTGAGTCGAAAGGGACTAGGTACAATGAGCAGTTCTTC. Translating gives CASSESKGTRYNEQFF.

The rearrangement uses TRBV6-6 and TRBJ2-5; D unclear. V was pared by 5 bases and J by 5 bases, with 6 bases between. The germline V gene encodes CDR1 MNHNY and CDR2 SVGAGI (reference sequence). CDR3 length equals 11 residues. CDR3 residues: CASSGLETQYF. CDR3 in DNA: TGTGCCAGCAGTGGCTTGGAGACCCAGTACTTC.

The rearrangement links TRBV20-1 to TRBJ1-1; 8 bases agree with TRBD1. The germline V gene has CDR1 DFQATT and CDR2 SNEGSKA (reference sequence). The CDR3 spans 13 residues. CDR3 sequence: CRVDRGPNTEAFF. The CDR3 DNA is TGCAGGGTAGACAGGGGACCGAACACTGAAGCTTTCTTT.

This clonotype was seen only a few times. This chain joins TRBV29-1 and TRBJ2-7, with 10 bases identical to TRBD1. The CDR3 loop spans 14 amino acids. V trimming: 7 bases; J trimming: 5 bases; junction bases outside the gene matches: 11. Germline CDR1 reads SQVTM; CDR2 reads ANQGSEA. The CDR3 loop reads CSAKGQGIMNEQYF. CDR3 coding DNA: TGCAGCGCCAAGGGACAGGGGATAATGAACGAGCAGTACTTC.

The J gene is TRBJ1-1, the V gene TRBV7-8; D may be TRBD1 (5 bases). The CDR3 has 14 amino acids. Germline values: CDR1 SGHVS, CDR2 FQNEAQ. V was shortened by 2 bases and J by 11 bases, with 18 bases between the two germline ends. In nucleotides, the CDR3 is TGTGCCAGCAGCTTACCGTTCGTCGGGACGGAGGCTTTCTTT. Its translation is CASSLPFVGTEAFF.

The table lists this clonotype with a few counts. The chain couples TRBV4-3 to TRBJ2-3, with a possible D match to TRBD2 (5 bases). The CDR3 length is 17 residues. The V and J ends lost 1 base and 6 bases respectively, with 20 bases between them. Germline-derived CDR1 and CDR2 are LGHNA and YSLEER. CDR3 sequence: CASSQGKESGWADTQYF. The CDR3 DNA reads TGCGCCAGCAGCCAAGGAAAAGAAAGCGGTTGGGCTGATACGCAGTATTTT.

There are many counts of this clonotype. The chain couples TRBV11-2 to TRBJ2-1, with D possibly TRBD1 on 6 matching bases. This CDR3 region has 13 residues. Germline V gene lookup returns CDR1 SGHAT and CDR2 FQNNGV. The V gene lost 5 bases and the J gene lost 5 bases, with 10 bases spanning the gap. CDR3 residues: CASSPGVHNEQFF. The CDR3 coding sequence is TGTGCCAGCAGCCCAGGGGTCCACAATGAGCAGTTCTTC.

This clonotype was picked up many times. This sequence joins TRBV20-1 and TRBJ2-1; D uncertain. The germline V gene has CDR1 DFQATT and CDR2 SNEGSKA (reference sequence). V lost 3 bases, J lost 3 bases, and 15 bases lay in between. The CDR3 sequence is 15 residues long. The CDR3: CSASETQRVYNEQFF. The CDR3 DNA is TGCAGTGCTAGTGAGACGCAAAGAGTCTACAATGAGCAGTTCTTC.

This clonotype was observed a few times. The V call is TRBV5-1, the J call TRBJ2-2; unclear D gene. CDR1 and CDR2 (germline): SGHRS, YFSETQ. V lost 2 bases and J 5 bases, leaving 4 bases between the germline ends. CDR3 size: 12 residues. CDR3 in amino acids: CASSFMTGELFF. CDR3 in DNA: TGCGCCAGCAGCTTTATGACCGGGGAGCTGTTTTTT.

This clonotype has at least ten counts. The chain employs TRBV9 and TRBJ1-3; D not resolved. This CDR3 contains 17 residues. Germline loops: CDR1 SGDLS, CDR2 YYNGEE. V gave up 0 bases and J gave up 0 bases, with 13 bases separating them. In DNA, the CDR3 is TGTGCCAGCAGCGTAGCATATGGGTCGCTCTCTGGAAACACCATATATTTT. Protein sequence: CASSVAYGSLSGNTIYF.

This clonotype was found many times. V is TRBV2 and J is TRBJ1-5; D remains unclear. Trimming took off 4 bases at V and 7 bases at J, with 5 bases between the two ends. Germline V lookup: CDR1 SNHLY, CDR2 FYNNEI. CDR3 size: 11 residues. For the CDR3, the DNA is TGTGCCAGCAGTGTAGGCCAGCCCCAGCATTTT. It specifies CASSVGQPQHF.

CDR3 loop: CASSQVGGSYNEQFF. CDR3 in DNA: TGTGCCAGCAGCCAAGTCGGGGGGTCCTACAATGAGCAGTTCTTC. The chain carries TRBV14 and TRBJ2-1; 7 nucleotides agree with TRBD2. Per the germline V gene, CDR1 is SGHDN and CDR2 is FVKESK. The CDR3 spans 15 residues. J lost 1 base, V lost 1 base, and 1 base had no gene match.

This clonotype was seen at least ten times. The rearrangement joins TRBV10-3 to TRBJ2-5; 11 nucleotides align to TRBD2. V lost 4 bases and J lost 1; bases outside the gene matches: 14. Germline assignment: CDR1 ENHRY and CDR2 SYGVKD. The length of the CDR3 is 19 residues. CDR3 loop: CAISVVTSGTPYFQETQYF. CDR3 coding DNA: TGTGCCATCAGTGTTGTGACTAGCGGGACACCTTACTTCCAAGAGACCCAGTACTTC.

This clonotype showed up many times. The CDR3 loop reads CASSLTGTSSDTQYF. CDR3 nucleotides: TGTGCCAGCAGCTTAACGGGGACTAGCTCGGATACGCAGTATTTT. This chain connects TRBV11-3 to TRBJ2-3; TRBD2 agrees at 9 bases. The CDR3 has 15 residues. The V segment lost 2 bases and the J segment 6 bases; nucleotides outside the gene matches: 6. CDR1 SGHNT and CDR2 YENEEA come from the germline V gene.

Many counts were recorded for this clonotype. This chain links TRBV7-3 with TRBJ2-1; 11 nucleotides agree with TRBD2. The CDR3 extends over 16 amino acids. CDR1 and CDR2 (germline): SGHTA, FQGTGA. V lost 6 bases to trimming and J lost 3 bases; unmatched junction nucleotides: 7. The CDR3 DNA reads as TGTGCCAGCAGTATCTCCGGGACTAGCGGCTACAATGAGCAGTTCTTC. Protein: CASSISGTSGYNEQFF.

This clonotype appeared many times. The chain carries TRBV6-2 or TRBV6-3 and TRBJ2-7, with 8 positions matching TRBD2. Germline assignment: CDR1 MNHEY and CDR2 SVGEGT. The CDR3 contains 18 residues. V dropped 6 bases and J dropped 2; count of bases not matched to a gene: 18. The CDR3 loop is CASSAAGGPKTRAYEQYF. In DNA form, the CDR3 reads TGTGCCAGCAGCGCGGCGGGAGGACCTAAAACTCGAGCCTACGAGCAGTACTTC.

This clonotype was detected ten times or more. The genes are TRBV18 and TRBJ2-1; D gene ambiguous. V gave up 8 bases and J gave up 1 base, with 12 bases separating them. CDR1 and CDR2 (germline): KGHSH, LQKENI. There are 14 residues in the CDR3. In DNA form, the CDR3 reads TGTGCCAGCCAGAGGAACCCGTCCTACAATGAGCAGTTCTTC. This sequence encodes CASQRNPSYNEQFF.

The CDR3: CATSDSTRNQPQHF. The DNA of the CDR3 is TGTGCCACCAGTGATTCGACACGCAATCAGCCCCAGCATTTT. The rearrangement joins TRBV24-1 to TRBJ1-5; D gene ambiguous. Germline values: CDR1 KGHDR, CDR2 SFDVKD. Between the trimmed V and J ends, which lost 2 bases and 2 bases, there was a span of 6 bases. This CDR3 has 14 residues.

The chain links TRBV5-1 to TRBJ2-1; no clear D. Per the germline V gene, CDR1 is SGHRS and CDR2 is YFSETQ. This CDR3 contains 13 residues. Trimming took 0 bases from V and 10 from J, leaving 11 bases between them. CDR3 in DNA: TGCGCCAGCAGCTTGGGGCGCTTGGGGGAGCAGTTCTTC. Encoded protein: CASSLGRLGEQFF.

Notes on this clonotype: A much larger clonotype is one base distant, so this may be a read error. The CDR3 sequence: CASSRGLGPYKQYF. The CDR3, as DNA: TGTGCCAGCAGCCGAGGCCTGGGGCCCTACAAGCAGTACTTC. The chain employs TRBV6-2 or TRBV6-3 and TRBJ2-7; tentatively, D is TRBD1 (5 bases). CDR3 length: 14 residues. From germline, CDR1 is MNHEY and CDR2 SVGEGT.